Here is one T cell receptor (beta chain) with its context. Trimming removed 6 bases from V and 7 bases from J, with 12 bases in between. Germline assignment: CDR1 SGHAT and CDR2 FQNNGV. This CDR3 region has 13 residues. The table came from immunoSEQ multiplex PCR; TCRdb's copy has only in-frame clones and leaves some out. The table records 470,000 or so clones, nearly 90% of them present only once. This sample stems from a study of blood T cell repertoires in COVID-19. Across the study: There were acute and convalescent COVID-19 samples, and they came from the United States, Italy and Spain.

The rearrangement uses TRBV11-2 and TRBJ2-2, with D hard to call. The receptor was isolated from a woman under 30 with acute COVID-19. Sequencing was performed on PBMCs or T cells enriched from blood (not recorded which). In nucleotides, the CDR3 is TGTGCCAGCAGGGAGACGGCGGACGGGGAGCTGTTTTTT. The encoded protein is CASRETADGELFF.